The 2 T cell receptor beta chains given below trace back to one sample, sequenced in a study of vaccination and CD4 T cells after COVID-19. With the Oncomine TCR Beta short-read assay, DNA from cultured CD4+ T cells was sequenced. A single record per CDR3 protein comes from TCRdb applying MiXCR to the PCR reads. The sample has 16,000 or so distinct CDR3 sequences, approximately 52% seen once. The antigens of these receptors remain unknown. Treatment given: 10-day PBMC culture with coronavirus spike peptide pools or control peptides (ViraFEST assay). The input for sequencing was CD4+ T cells from blood, cultured in vitro, taken before SARS-CoV-2 vaccination. The receptors come from a human donor who had recovered from COVID-19.

The chain carries TRBV7-2 and TRBJ2-3; TRBD2 is a possible D gene (5 bases). V lost 5 bases and J lost 8, with 11 bases in between. The CDR3 has 12 residues. Germline loops: CDR1 SGHTA, CDR2 FQGNSA. The CDR3 sequence: CASSPWAGTQYF. Here the CDR3 DNA reads TGTGCCAGCAGCCCGTGGGCGGGTACGCAGTATTTT. Looking up the rest from reference TRBV7-2 and TRBJ2-3 gives the full variable domain: GAGVSQSPSNKVTEKGKDVELRCDPISGHTALYWYRQSLGQGLEFLIYFQGNSAPDKSGLPSDRFSAERTGGSVSTLTIQRTQQEDSAVYLCASSPWAGTQYFGPGTRLTVL.

The rearrangement links TRBV24-1 to TRBJ2-1, with D perhaps given as TRBD1 or TRBD2 (5 bases each). This CDR3 spans 16 amino acids. Germline values: CDR1 KGHDR, CDR2 SFDVKD. The V and J ends lost 5 bases and 10 bases respectively, with 23 bases between them. CDR3 sequence reads: CATSGLRDPAPGEQFF. DNA for the CDR3: TGTGCCACCAGTGGCCTCCGGGACCCGGCCCCGGGCGAGCAGTTCTTC.